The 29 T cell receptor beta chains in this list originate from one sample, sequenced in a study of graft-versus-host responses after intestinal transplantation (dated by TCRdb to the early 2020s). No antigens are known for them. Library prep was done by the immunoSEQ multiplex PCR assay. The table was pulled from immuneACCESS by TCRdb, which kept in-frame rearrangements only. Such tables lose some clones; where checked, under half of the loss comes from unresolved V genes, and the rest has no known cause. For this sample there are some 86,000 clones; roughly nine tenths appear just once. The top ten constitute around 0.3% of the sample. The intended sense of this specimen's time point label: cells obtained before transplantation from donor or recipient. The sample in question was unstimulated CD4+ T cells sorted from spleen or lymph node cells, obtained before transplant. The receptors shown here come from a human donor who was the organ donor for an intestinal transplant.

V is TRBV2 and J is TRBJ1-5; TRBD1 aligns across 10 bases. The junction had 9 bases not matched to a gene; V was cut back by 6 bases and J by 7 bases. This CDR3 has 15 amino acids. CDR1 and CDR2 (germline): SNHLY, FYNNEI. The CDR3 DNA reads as TGTGCCAGCAGGGGGGACAGGGGAAGGTGGCAGCCCCAGCATTTT. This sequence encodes CASRGDRGRWQPQHF.

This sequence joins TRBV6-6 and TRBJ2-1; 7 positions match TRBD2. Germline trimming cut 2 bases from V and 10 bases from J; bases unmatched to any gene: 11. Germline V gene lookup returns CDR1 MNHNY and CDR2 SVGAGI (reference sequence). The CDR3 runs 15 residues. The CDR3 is CASSYGLEPRWEQFF. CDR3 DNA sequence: TGTGCCAGCAGTTACGGACTAGAGCCCCGCTGGGAGCAGTTCTTC.

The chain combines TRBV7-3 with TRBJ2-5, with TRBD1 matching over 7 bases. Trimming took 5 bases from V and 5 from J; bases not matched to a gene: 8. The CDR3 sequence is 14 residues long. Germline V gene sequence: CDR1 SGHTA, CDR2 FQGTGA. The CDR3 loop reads CASSARSRGETQYF. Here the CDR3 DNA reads TGTGCCAGCAGCGCAAGATCCAGGGGGGAGACCCAGTACTTC.

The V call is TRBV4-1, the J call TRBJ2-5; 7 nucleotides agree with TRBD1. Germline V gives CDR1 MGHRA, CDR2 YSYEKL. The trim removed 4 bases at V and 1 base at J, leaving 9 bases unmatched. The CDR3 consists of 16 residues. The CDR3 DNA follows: TGCGCCAGCAGCCCCGACAGGGTACAAAGCCAAGAGACCCAGTACTTC. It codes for CASSPDRVQSQETQYF.

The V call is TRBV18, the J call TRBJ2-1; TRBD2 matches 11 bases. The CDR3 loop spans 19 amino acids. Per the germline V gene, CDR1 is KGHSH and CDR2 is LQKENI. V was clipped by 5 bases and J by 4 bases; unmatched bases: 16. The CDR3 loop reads CASSRSSGGGPPYYNEQFF. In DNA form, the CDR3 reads TGTGCCAGCTCAAGAAGTAGCGGGGGGGGCCCGCCTTATTACAATGAGCAGTTCTTC.

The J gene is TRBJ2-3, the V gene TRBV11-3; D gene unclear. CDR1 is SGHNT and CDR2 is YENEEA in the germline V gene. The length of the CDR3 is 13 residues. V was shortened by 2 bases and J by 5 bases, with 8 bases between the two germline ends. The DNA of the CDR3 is TGTGCCAGCAGCTTATTGGCAGAAGATACGCAGTATTTT. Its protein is CASSLLAEDTQYF.

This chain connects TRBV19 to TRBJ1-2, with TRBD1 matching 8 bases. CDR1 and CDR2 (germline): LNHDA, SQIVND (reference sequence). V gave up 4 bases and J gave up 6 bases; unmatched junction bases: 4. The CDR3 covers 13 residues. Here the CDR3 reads CASSRSGGDGYTF. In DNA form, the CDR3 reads TGTGCCAGTAGTAGGTCAGGGGGCGATGGCTACACCTTC.

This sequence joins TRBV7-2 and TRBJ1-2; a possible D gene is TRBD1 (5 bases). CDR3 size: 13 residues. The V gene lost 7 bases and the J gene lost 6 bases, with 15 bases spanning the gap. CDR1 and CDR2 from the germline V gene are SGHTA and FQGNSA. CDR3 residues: CASTPRGRDGYTF. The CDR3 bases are TGTGCCAGCACCCCGCGGGGGAGGGATGGCTACACCTTC.

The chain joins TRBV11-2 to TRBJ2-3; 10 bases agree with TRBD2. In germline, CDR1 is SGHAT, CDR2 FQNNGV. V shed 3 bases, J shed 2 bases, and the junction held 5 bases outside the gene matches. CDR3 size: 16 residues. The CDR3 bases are TGTGCCAGCAGCTTTGCTAGCGGGAGAATCACAGATACGCAGTATTTT. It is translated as CASSFASGRITDTQYF.

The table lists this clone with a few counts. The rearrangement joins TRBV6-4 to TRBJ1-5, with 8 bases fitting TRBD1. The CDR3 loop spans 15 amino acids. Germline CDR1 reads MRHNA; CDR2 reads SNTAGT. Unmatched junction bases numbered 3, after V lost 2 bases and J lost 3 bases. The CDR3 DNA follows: TGTGCCAGCAGTGACCAGGGGGCGGTCAATCAGCCCCAGCATTTT. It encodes CASSDQGAVNQPQHF.

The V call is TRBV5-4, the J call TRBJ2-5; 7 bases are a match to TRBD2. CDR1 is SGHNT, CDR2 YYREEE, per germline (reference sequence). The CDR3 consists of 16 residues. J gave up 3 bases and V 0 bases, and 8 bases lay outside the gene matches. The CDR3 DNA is TGTGCCAGCAGCTTGGGGACTAGTTTGGGGAAAGAGACCCAGTACTTC. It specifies CASSLGTSLGKETQYF. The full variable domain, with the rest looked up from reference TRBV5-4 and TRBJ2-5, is ETGVTQSPTHLIKTRGQQVTLRCSSQSGHNTVSWYQQALGQGPQFIFQYYREEENGRGNFPPRFSGLQFPNYSSELNVNALELDDSALYLCASSLGTSLGKETQYFGPGTRLLVL.

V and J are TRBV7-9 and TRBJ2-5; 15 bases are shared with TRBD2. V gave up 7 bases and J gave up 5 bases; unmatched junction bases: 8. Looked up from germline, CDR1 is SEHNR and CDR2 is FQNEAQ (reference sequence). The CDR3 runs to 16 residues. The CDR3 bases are TGTGCCAGCACTGGACTAGCGGGGGGGCCTCGGGAGACCCAGTACTTC. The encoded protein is CASTGLAGGPRETQYF.

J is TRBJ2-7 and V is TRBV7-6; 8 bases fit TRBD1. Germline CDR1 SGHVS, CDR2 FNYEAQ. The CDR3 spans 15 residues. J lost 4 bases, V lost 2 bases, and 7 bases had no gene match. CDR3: CASSLLHRGDYEQYF. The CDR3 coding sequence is TGTGCCAGCAGCTTACTCCACAGGGGGGATTACGAGCAGTACTTC.

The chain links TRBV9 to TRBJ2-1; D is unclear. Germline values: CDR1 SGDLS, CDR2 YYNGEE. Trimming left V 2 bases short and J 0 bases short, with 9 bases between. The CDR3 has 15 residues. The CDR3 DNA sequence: TGTGCCAGCAGCGTCAATGTAGCCTCCTACAATGAGCAGTTCTTC. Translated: CASSVNVASYNEQFF.

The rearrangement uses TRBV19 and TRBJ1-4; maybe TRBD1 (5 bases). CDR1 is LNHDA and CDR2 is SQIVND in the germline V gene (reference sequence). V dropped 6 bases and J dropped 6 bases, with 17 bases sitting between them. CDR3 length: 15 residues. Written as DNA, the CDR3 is TGTGCCAGTAGCCGGGGGACCACGGGTCATGAAAAACTGTTTTTT. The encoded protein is CASSRGTTGHEKLFF.

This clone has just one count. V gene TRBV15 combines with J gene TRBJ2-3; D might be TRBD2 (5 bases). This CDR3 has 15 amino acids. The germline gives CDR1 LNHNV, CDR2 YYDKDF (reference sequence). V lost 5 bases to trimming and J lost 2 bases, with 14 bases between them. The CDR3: CATSYREGPTDTQYF. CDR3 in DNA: TGTGCCACCAGCTACCGGGAAGGACCCACAGATACGCAGTATTTT.

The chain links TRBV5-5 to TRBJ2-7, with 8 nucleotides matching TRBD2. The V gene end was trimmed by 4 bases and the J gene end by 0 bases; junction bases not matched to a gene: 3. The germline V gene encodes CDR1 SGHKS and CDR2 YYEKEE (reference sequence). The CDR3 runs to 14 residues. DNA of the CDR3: TGTGCCAGCAGCCGTAGCGGGGCCTCCTACGAGCAGTACTTC. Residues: CASSRSGASYEQYF.

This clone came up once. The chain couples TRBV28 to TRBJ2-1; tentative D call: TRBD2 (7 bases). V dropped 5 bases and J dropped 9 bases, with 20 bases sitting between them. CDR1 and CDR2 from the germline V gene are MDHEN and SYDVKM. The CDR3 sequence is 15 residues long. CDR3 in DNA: TGTGCCAGCAGTCAACTCCGAGGGGGGGCCGGTGAGCAGTTCTTC. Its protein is CASSQLRGGAGEQFF.

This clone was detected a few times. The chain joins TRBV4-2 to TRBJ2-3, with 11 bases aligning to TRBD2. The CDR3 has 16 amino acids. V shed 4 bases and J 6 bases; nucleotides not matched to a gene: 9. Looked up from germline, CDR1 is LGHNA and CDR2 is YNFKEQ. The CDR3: CASSPFVAGGGDTQYF. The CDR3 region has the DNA TGTGCCAGCAGCCCCTTTGTAGCGGGAGGGGGGGATACGCAGTATTTT.

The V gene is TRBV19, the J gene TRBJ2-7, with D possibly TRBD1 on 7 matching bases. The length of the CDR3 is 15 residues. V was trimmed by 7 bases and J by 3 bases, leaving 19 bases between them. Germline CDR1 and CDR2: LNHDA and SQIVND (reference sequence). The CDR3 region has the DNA TGTGCCAGTAAGGGGGGACCAGGGGGTAACTACGAGCAGTACTTC. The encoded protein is CASKGGPGGNYEQYF.

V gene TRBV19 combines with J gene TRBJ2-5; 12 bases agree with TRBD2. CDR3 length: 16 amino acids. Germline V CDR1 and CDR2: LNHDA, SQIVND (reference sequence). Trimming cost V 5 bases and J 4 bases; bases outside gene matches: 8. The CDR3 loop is CASSPGLAGFRETQYF. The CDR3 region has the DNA TGTGCCAGTAGTCCCGGACTAGCGGGATTTAGAGAGACCCAGTACTTC.

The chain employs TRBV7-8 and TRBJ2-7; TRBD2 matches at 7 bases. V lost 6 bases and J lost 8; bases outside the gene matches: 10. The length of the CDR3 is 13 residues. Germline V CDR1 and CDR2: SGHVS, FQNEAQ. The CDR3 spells CASSQGGGTKQYF. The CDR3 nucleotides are TGTGCCAGCAGTCAAGGCGGGGGTACAAAGCAGTACTTC.

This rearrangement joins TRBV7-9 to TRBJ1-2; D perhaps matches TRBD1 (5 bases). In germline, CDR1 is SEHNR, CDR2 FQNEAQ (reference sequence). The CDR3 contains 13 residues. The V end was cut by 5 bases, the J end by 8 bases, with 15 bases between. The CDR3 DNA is TGTGCCAGCAGCCAAGGATGGGGCGGCGGCTACACCTTC. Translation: CASSQGWGGGYTF.

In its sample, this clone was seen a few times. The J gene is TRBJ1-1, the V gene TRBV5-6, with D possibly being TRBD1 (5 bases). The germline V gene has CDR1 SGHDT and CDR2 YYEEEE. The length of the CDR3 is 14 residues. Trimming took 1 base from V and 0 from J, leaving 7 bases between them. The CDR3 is CASSLKGMNTEAFF. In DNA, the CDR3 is TGTGCCAGCAGCTTGAAGGGGATGAACACTGAAGCTTTCTTT. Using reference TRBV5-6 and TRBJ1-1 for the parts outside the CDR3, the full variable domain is DAGVTQSPTHLIKTRGQQVTLRCSPKSGHDTVSWYQQALGQGPQFIFQYYEEEERQRGNFPDRFSGHQFPNYSSELNVNALLLGDSALYLCASSLKGMNTEAFFGQGTRLTVV.

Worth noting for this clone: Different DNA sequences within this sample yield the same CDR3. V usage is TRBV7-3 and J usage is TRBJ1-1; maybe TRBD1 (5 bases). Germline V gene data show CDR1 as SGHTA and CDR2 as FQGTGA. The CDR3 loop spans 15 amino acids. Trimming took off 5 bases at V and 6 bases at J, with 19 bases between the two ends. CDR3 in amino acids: CASSPSAGVRAEAFF. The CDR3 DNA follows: TGTGCCAGCAGCCCCTCGGCGGGGGTCAGAGCTGAAGCTTTCTTT.

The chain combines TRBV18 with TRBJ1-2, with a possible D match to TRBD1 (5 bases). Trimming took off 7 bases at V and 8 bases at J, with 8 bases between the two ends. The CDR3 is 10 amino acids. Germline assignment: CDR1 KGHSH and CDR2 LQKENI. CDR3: CASWGDGYTF. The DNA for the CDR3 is TGTGCCAGCTGGGGGGACGGCTACACCTTC.

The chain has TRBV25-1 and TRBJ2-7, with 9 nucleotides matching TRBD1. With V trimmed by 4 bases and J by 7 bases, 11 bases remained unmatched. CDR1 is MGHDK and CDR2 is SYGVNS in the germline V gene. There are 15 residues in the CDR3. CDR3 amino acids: CASSVTGQGSEEQYF. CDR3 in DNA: TGTGCCAGCAGTGTGACGGGACAGGGATCTGAGGAGCAGTACTTC.

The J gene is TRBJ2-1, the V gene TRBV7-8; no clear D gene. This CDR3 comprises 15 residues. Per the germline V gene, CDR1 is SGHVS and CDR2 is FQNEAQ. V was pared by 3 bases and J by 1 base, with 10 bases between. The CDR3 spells CASSLRQASYNEQFF. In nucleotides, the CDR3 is TGTGCCAGCAGCTTGCGGCAAGCATCCTACAATGAGCAGTTCTTC.

In DNA form, the CDR3 reads TGTGCCATCAGTGACACCAGGGGAAGGGGGTTTCGAGAGACCCAGTACTTC. It specifies CAISDTRGRGFRETQYF. V gene TRBV10-3 combines with J gene TRBJ2-5; TRBD1 might be the D (6 bases). CDR3 length equals 17 residues. CDR1 is ENHRY and CDR2 is SYGVKD in the germline V gene. V lost 3 bases, J lost 4 bases, and 21 bases lay in between.